Given below is one T cell receptor beta chain in context. What it recognizes is unknown. Researchers reported sorting every CD8+ T cell subset in triplicate, 300,000 to 350,000 cells per sort. CDR1 DFQATT and CDR2 SNEGSKA come from the germline V gene (reference sequence). The CDR3 runs to 15 residues. UMI-tagged TRB cDNA libraries were built via 5' RACE. TCRdb reprocessed the 5' RACE reads and keeps a single row for each CDR3 protein, giving no DNA. The data show about 98,000 distinct CDR3 sequences, and the top ten clones hold around 1%. This sample was taken from a study of CXCR3-negative and CXCR3-positive naive CD8 T cells. Study outcomes and limitations: More hydrophobic TRB CDR3s occurred in CXCR3-positive than in CXCR3-negative naive cells. Memory cells showed distinct TRBV-TRBJ patterns, while the two naive subsets matched. From TRB CDR3 properties, TCR strength was inferred; surface CD5 did not differ between naive subsets.

This chain links TRBV20-1 with TRBJ2-7. The sample taken for sequencing was naive CXCR3+ CD8+ T cells from blood. Documented subset: CD45RO-CCR7+CD27+CD95- naive CD8+ T cells expressing CXCR3 (TNR3+). The TCR was taken from a human donor in good health. Some clones in this sample may be carry-over from other donors' samples. CDR3 amino acids: CSARDPPALPYEQYF.